The rows below give T cell receptor beta chains drawn from one sample of a study of shared clonotypes between healthy human individuals. Clones were read by immunoSEQ multiplex PCR, and TCRdb kept only the in-frame ones, dropping some. Here the sample spans about 1.1 million clones, approximately 77% being singletons. The specimen sequenced was memory CD4+ T cells from PBMCs. Source of these receptors: a man younger than 30 in good health. Some clones in this sample may be carry-over from other donors' samples. The CDR3 runs from the conserved cysteine through the conserved F or W. D genes are given only for firm matches. Clone sizes are given selectively: once, few, many, or a class where the clone is expanded.

J gene | D gene | clone size | V gene | CDR3 protein | CDR3 DNA
TRBJ2-7 | TRBD2 | NA | TRBV27 | CASSFSRSSSGRNHEQYF | TGTGCCAGCAGTTTTTCGCGTTCCTCTAGCGGGAGGAACCACGAGCAGTACTTC
TRBJ1-2 | TRBD1 | many | TRBV6-5 | CASSPGGFNYGYTF | TGTGCCAGCAGTCCAGGGGGGTTTAACTATGGCTACACCTTC
TRBJ2-2 | TRBD2 | NA | TRBV7-9 | CASSPGLAGGPRGTGELFF | TGTGCCAGCAGCCCAGGACTAGCGGGAGGGCCTAGGGGCACCGGGGAGCTGTTTTTT
TRBJ2-2 | NA | NA | TRBV2 | CASNGGGTGELFF | TGTGCCAGCAATGGCGGTGGCACCGGGGAGCTGTTTTTT
TRBJ1-4 | NA | NA | TRBV25-1 | CASSESARVPNEKLFF | TGTGCCAGCAGTGAATCGGCCAGGGTGCCAAATGAAAAACTGTTTTTT
TRBJ1-4 | NA | once | TRBV27 | CASTAEAGGTNEKLFF | TGTGCCAGTACCGCAGAGGCGGGAGGAACTAATGAAAAACTGTTTTTT
TRBJ1-2 | NA | once | TRBV6-6 | CASRTSGIRGYTF | TGTGCCAGCAGGACCTCAGGCATCAGGGGCTACACCTTC
TRBJ2-1 | NA | NA | TRBV4-3 | CASSQGFVSDEQFF | TGCGCCAGCAGCCAAGGTTTTGTAAGCGATGAGCAGTTCTTC
TRBJ1-4 | NA | few | TRBV28 | CASSPRQHELFF | TGTGCCAGCAGCCCCCGGCAGCATGAACTGTTTTTT
TRBJ2-3 | TRBD2 | few | TRBV7-2 | CASSTGTSFADTQYF | TGTGCCAGCAGCACCGGGACTAGTTTCGCAGATACGCAGTATTTT
TRBJ2-4 | TRBD2 | NA | TRBV4-1 | CASSQDKAGGKNIQYF | TGCGCCAGCAGCCAAGATAAGGCGGGAGGCAAAAACATTCAGTACTTC
TRBJ2-3 | NA | NA | TRBV4-1 | CASSQDLGSDTQYF | TGCGCCAGCAGCCAAGACTTAGGGTCAGATACGCAGTATTTT
TRBJ2-1 | NA | once | TRBV7-2 | CASSLSGSSYNEQFF | TGTGCCAGCAGCTTATCCGGGAGCTCCTACAATGAGCAGTTCTTC
TRBJ1-5 | NA | few | TRBV6-5 | CASSYLFGGPQHF | TGTGCCAGCAGTTACTTGTTCGGGGGTCCCCAGCATTTT
TRBJ2-5 | NA | once | TRBV30 | CAWRRQGQETQYF | TGTGCCTGGAGGAGGCAGGGGCAAGAGACCCAGTACTTC
TRBJ1-5 | NA | few | TRBV6-5 | CASRLDTNSNQPQHF | TGTGCCAGCAGACTCGACACGAATAGCAATCAGCCCCAGCATTTT
TRBJ2-6 | NA | NA | TRBV7-9 | CASRPGGPSGANVLTF | TGTGCCAGCAGACCCGGAGGGCCCTCTGGGGCCAACGTCCTGACTTTC
TRBJ1-4 | NA | NA | TRBV5-8 | CASSSWSGRLNEKLFF | TGTGCCAGCAGCTCCTGGTCGGGACGACTTAATGAAAAACTGTTTTTT
TRBJ2-2 | NA | NA | TRBV4-1 | CASSQGRASGIGELFF | TGCGCCAGCAGCCAAGGACGGGCTAGTGGTATCGGGGAGCTGTTTTTT
TRBJ2-7 | NA | NA | TRBV7-6 | CASSLEEGLYEQYF | TGTGCCAGCAGCTTAGAGGAGGGTCTCTACGAGCAGTACTTC
TRBJ2-2 | NA | NA | TRBV10-2 | CASSKGVPGELFF | TGCGCCAGCAGTAAGGGGGTACCCGGGGAGCTGTTTTTT
TRBJ1-5 | TRBD1 | NA | TRBV15 | CATSRDGQGGQPQHF | TGTGCCACCAGCAGAGACGGGCAGGGGGGACAGCCCCAGCATTTT
TRBJ2-6 | NA | NA | TRBV28 | CASSAPRDAGANVLTF | TGTGCCAGCAGTGCTCCACGGGACGCTGGGGCCAACGTCCTGACTTTC
TRBJ2-1 | NA | NA | TRBV4-2 | CASSLRGLDNEQFF | TGTGCCAGCAGCCTGCGGGGCCTAGACAATGAGCAGTTCTTC
TRBJ2-7 | TRBD2 | NA | TRBV19 | CASSRLGSGFEQYF | TGTGCCAGTAGTAGACTCGGTAGCGGGTTCGAGCAGTACTTC
TRBJ2-1 | NA | NA | TRBV7-3 | CASSRDGANEQFF | TGTGCCAGCAGCCGGGACGGAGCCAATGAGCAGTTCTTC
TRBJ1-5 | NA | NA | TRBV19 | CASSIGPSGNQPQHF | TGTGCCAGTAGTATCGGACCCTCGGGGAATCAGCCCCAGCATTTT
TRBJ1-3 | NA | few | TRBV21-1 | CASSTRTGERSGNTIYF | TGTGCCAGCAGCACCCGAACTGGGGAGAGGTCTGGAAACACCATATATTTT
TRBJ2-7 | TRBD1 | NA | TRBV9 | CASSAGQGHFYEQYF | TGTGCCAGCAGCGCGGGACAGGGACATTTCTACGAGCAGTACTTC
TRBJ1-3 | NA | NA | TRBV18 | CASSGPGGTGGNTIYF | TGTGCCAGCTCAGGACCGGGCGGCACTGGTGGAAACACCATATATTTT
TRBJ2-2 | TRBD1 | once | TRBV7-9 | CASSSQGAYVTGELFF | TGTGCCAGCAGCTCGCAGGGGGCCTACGTAACCGGGGAGCTGTTTTTT
TRBJ1-4 | NA | NA | TRBV30 | CAWNGVARSEKLFF | TGTGCCTGGAACGGGGTGGCGAGGAGTGAAAAACTGTTTTTT
TRBJ2-2 | TRBD2 | NA | TRBV5-1 | CASSSPGGGGTGELFF | TGCGCCAGCAGCTCCCCCGGCGGGGGGGGGACCGGGGAGCTGTTTTTT
TRBJ2-7 | NA | NA | TRBV6-5 | CASSQDNRESGEQYF | TGTGCCAGCAGCCAGGATAACAGGGAGTCAGGCGAGCAGTACTTC
TRBJ1-5 | TRBD1 | NA | TRBV2 | CASSRTGLGQGQPQHF | TGTGCCAGCAGTAGGACAGGGTTGGGGCAGGGTCAGCCCCAGCATTTT
TRBJ1-2 | NA | few | TRBV28 | CASSLWHGGQGRSYTF | TGTGCCAGCAGTTTATGGCATGGTGGGCAGGGGAGGAGCTACACCTTC
TRBJ1-5 | NA | NA | TRBV2 | CASSGRGRSNQPQHF | TGTGCCAGCAGTGGACGGGGGCGAAGCAATCAGCCCCAGCATTTT
TRBJ2-5 | NA | NA | TRBV7-3 | CASSPSRSDQETQYF | TGTGCCAGCAGCCCATCCCGTTCTGACCAAGAGACCCAGTACTTC
TRBJ2-2 | NA | NA | TRBV7-2 | CASSWGVTGELFF | TGTGCCAGCAGCTGGGGGGTCACCGGGGAGCTGTTTTTT
TRBJ1-5 | NA | NA | TRBV2 | CASREYSNQPQHF | TGTGCCAGCAGAGAGTATAGCAATCAGCCCCAGCATTTT
TRBJ1-2 | NA | NA | TRBV18 | CASSPTSVQFIYGYTF | TGTGCCAGCTCACCAACCTCCGTACAGTTCATTTATGGCTACACCTTC
TRBJ2-1 | TRBD2 | NA | TRBV7-8 | CASSLEGLAGANEQFF | TGTGCCAGCAGCTTAGAAGGCCTAGCGGGGGCAAATGAGCAGTTCTTC
TRBJ2-7 | TRBD1 | NA | TRBV28 | CASRPNTGTGVYEQYF | TGTGCCAGCAGGCCAAATACCGGGACAGGCGTCTACGAGCAGTACTTC
TRBJ2-7 | NA | once | TRBV21-1 | CASSKGEGLRGQYF | TGTGCCAGCAGCAAGGGAGAGGGGCTCCGTGGGCAGTACTTC
TRBJ1-1 | NA | NA | TRBV7-9 | CASSLMAQAVTEAFF | TGTGCCAGCAGCTTAATGGCGCAGGCGGTCACTGAAGCTTTCTTT
TRBJ2-3 | NA | NA | TRBV5-1 | CASSWSAGEDTQYF | TGCGCCAGCAGCTGGTCTGCTGGGGAAGATACGCAGTATTTT